The TCR beta chain described here comes from a study of shared clonotypes between healthy human individuals. In the naive CD8 group, cells lacked CD45RO and were positively selected for CCR7, so terminally differentiated effector memory CD45RA+ cells were left out. Each sample came from a Caucasian adult donor living in Nashville, Tennessee. For this clone: Antigen unknown.

Study conclusions and caveats: Clonotypes shared by all four sorted-subset donors had higher generation probabilities than non-shared clonotypes.

Losses at the gene ends were 5 bases for V and 3 bases for J; bases not matched to a gene: 9. CDR1 is LGHNA, CDR2 YSLEER, per germline. CDR3 length: 16 residues. Sequenced by immunoSEQ multiplex PCR; TCRdb stores in-frame clones only, minus some. The profile shows 1.5 million to 2.5 million clones, roughly 95% of them singletons. This rearrangement joins TRBV4-3 to TRBJ2-1; 8 nucleotides match TRBD2. The sample taken for sequencing was naive CD8+ T cells sorted from blood. This sequence originates from a man aged 18 to 29 in good health. The CDR3 DNA is TGCGCCAGCAGCTTAAGTGTAAGCGGGAGCTACAATGAGCAGTTCTTC. It is translated as CASSLSVSGSYNEQFF.